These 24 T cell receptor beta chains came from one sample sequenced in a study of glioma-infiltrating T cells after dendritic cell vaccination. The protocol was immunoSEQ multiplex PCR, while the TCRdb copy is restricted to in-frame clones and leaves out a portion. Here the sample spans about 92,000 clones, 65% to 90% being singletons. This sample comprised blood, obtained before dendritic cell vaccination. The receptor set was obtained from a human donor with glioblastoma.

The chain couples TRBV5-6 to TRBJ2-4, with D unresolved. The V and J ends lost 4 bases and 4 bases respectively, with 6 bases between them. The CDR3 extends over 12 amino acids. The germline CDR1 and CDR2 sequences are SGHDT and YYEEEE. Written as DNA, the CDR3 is TGTGCCAGCAGCCGGTCTAAAAACATTCAGTACTTC. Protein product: CASSRSKNIQYF.

The CDR3 protein is CASSLIGGRDYEQYF. CDR3 sequence (DNA): TGTGCCAGCAGCTTAATCGGGGGAAGGGACTACGAGCAGTACTTC. The J gene is TRBJ2-7, the V gene TRBV7-8; D perhaps matches TRBD2 (6 bases). From germline, CDR1 is SGHVS and CDR2 FQNEAQ. The CDR3 totals 15 residues. The ends were cut back, 2 bases at V and 3 bases at J, with 14 bases in the middle.

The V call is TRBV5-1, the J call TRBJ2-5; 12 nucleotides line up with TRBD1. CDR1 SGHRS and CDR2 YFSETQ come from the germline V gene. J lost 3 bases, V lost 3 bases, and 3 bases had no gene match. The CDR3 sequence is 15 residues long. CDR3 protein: CASSSGTGGEETQYF. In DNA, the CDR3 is TGCGCCAGCAGCTCCGGGACAGGGGGCGAAGAGACCCAGTACTTC.

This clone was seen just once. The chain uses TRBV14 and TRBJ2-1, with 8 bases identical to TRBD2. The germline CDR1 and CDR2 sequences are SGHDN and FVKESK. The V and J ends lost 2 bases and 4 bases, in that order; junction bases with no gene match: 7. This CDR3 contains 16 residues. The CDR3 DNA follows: TGTGCCAGCAGCCAACGTCGACTAGCGCAATACAATGAGCAGTTCTTC. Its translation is CASSQRRLAQYNEQFF.

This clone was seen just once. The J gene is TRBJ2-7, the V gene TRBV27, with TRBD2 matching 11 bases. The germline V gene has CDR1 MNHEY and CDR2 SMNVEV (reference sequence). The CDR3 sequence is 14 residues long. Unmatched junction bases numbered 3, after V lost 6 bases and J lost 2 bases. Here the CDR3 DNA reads TGTGCCAGCAGGGTAGCGGGGGGGCCCTACGAGCAGTACTTC. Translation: CASRVAGGPYEQYF.

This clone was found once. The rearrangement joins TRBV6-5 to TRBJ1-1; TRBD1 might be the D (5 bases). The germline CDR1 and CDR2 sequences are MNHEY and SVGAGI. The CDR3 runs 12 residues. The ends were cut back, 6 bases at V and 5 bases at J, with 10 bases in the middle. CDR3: CASSMGQTEAFF. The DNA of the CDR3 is TGTGCCAGCAGCATGGGGCAAACTGAAGCTTTCTTT.

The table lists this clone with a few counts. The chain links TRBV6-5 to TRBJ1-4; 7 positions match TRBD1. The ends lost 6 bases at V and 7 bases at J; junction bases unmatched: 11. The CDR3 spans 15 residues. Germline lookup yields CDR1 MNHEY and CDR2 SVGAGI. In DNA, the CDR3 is TGTGCCAGCAGCCGGGACAGACGTCCCGGTGAAAAACTGTTTTTT. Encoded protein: CASSRDRRPGEKLFF.

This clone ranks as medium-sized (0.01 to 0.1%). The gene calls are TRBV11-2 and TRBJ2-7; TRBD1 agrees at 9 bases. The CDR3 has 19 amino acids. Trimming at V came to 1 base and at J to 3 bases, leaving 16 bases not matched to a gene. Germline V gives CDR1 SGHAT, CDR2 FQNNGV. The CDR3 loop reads CASSLVSGTGIVRGYEQYF. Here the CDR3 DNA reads TGTGCCAGCAGCTTAGTGTCGGGGACAGGGATTGTTAGGGGCTACGAGCAGTACTTC.

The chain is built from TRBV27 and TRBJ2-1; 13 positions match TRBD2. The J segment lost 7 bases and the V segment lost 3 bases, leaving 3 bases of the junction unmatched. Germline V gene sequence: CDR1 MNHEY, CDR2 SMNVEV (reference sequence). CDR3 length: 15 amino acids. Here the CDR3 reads CASSFGTSGKNEQFF. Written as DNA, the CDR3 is TGTGCCAGCAGTTTCGGGACTAGCGGGAAGAATGAGCAGTTCTTC.

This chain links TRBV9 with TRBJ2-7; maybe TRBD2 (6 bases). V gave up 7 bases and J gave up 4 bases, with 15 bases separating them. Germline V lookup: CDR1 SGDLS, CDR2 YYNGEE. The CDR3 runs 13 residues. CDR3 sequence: CASGGGNLYEQYF. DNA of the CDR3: TGTGCCAGCGGTGGGGGGAACCTATACGAGCAGTACTTC.

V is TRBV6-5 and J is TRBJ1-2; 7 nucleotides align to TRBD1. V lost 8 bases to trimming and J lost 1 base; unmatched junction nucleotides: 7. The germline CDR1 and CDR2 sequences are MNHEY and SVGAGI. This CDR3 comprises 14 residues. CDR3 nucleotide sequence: TGTGCCAGCCGGGACAGTGGAAATAACTATGGCTACACCTTC. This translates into CASRDSGNNYGYTF.

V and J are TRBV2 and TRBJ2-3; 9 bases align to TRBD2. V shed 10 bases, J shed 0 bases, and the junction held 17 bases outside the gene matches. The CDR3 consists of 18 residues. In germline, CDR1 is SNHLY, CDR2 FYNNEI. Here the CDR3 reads CAKAGVASGVYSTDTQYF. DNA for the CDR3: TGTGCCAAAGCAGGGGTGGCTAGCGGGGTGTACAGCACAGATACGCAGTATTTT.

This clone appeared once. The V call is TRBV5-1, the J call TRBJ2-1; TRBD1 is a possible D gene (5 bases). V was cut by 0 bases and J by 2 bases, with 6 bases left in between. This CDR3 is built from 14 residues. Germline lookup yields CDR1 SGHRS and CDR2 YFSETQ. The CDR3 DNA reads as TGCGCCAGCAGCTTGGGACAGACCTACAATGAGCAGTTCTTC. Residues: CASSLGQTYNEQFF.

The CDR3 nucleotides are TGTGCCACCGGGGACAGGGGGGATGGTGGCTACACCTTC. The encoded protein is CATGDRGDGGYTF. The chain carries TRBV10-3 and TRBJ1-2; 11 bases line up with TRBD1. The V segment lost 10 bases and the J segment 7 bases; nucleotides outside the gene matches: 8. The germline CDR1 and CDR2 sequences are ENHRY and SYGVKD. The CDR3 consists of 13 residues.

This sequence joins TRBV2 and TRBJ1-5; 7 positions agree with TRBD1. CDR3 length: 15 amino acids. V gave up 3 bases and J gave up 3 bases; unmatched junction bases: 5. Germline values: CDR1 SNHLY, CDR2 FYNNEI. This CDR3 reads CASSDPDRHNQPQHF. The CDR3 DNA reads TGTGCCAGCAGTGACCCGGACAGGCACAATCAGCCCCAGCATTTT.

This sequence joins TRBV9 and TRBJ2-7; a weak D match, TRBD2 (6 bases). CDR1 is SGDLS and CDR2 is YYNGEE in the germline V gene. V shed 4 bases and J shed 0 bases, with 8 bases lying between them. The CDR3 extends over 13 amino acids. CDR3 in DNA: TGTGCCAGCAGCCCTAGCGACTCCTACGAGCAGTACTTC. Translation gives CASSPSDSYEQYF.

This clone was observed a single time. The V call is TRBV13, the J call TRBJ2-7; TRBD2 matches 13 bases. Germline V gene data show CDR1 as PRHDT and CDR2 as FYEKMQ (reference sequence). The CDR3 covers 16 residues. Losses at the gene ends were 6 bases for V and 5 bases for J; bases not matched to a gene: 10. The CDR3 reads CASRRTPGLAGNEQYF. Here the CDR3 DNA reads TGTGCCAGCAGAAGAACCCCGGGACTAGCGGGAAACGAGCAGTACTTC.

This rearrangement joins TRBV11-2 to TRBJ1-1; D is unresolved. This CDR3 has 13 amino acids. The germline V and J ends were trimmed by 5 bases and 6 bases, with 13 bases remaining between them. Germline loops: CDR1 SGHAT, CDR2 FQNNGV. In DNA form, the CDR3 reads TGTGCCAGCAGCCTAAGAGCCAGCGCTGAAGCTTTCTTT. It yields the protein CASSLRASAEAFF.

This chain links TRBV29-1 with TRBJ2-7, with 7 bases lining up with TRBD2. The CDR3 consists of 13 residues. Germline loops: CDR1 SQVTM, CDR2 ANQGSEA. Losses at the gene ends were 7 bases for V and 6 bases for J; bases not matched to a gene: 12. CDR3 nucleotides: TGCAGCGCCGGACTAGTTTTCGGATCCGAGCAGTACTTC. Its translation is CSAGLVFGSEQYF.

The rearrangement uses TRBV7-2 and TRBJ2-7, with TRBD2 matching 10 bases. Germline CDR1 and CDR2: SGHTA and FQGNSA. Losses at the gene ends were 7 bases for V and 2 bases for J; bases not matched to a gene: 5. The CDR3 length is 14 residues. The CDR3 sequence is CASTPTSGAYEQYF. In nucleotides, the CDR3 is TGTGCCAGCACCCCCACTAGCGGGGCCTACGAGCAGTACTTC.

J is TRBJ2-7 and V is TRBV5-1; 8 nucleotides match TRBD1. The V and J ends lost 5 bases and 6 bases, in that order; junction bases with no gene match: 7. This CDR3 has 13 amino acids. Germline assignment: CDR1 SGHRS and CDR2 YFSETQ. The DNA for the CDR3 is TGCGCCAGCAGATGGCAGGGGGCAACCGAGCAGTACTTC. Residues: CASRWQGATEQYF.

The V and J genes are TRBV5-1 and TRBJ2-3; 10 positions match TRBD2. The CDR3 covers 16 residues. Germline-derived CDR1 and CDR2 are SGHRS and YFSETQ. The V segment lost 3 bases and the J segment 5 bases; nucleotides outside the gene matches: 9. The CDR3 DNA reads TGCGCCAGCAGCTCTGAACTAGCGGGGTCCAGAGATACGCAGTATTTT. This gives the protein CASSSELAGSRDTQYF.

The CDR3 loop reads CASTVMFTEAFF. The CDR3 DNA reads TGTGCCAGCACCGTAATGTTCACTGAAGCTTTCTTT. The J gene is TRBJ1-1, the V gene TRBV6-1; D ambiguous. CDR1 MNHNS and CDR2 SASEGT come from the germline V gene. The length of the CDR3 is 12 residues. V was clipped by 7 bases and J by 4 bases, with 10 bases between them.

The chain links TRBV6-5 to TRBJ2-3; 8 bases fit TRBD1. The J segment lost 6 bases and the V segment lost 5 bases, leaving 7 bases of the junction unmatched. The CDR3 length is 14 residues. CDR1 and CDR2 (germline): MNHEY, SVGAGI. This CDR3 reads CASSPWTGRDTQYF. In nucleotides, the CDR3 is TGTGCCAGCAGTCCTTGGACAGGGAGGGATACGCAGTATTTT.